A single T cell receptor (beta chain) is shown here with its context. Antigen specificity is unknown. Some clones are missing from TCRdb's copy, which holds only in-frame ones; the method was immunoSEQ multiplex PCR. In the table there are 100,000 to 140,000 clones, about 90% of which are singletons. The CDR3 consists of 13 residues. Germline V CDR1 and CDR2: KGHDR, SFDVKD. Trimming at V came to 8 bases and at J to 5 bases, leaving 2 bases not matched to a gene. This sample was included in a study of T cell responses to AZD1222 COVID-19 vaccine. Study findings and constraints: Compared with day 0, the breadth and depth of the Spike-specific TCR repertoire rose significantly after two doses of AZD1222. Nearly half of the spike-specific TCRs reportedly recognize variant regions that carry no mutations. There were mostly white British donors and more females than males, and clonal diversity was possibly underestimated.

The clonotype originates from an adult in good health. The chain uses TRBV24-1 and TRBJ1-1; TRBD1 agrees at 12 bases. Sequenced material: peripheral blood, taken on day 0 of AZD1222 vaccination. The CDR3: CATKGQGATEAFF. The DNA of the CDR3 is TGTGCCACCAAGGGACAGGGGGCGACTGAAGCTTTCTTT.